This T cell receptor beta chain was profiled in a study of control samples from healthy donors and cancer patients. Assay used: immunoSEQ multiplex PCR; TCRdb lists only in-frame clones, some missing. There are 130,000 or so clones in the sample; over 75% occur only once, and approximately 2.9% lies in the top ten. V was cut by 3 bases and J by 2 bases, with 4 bases left in between. The CDR3 runs 13 residues. Germline loops: CDR1 LGHNA, CDR2 YSLEER. The V and J genes are TRBV4-3 and TRBJ2-2; D is unclear. The sample was blood. The sequence came from a man aged 55 to 70 in good health. CDR3 nucleotides: TGCGCCAGCAGCCAGTACAACACCGGGGAGCTGTTTTTT. Amino acid sequence: CASSQYNTGELFF.